This is a list of T cell receptor beta chains from one sample in a study of beta chain features in type 1 diabetes. Clones were sequenced by immunoSEQ multiplex PCR, and TCRdb holds only the in-frame ones, with some missing. Of roughly 45,000 clones detected, 50% appear once; the ten largest clones hold around 0.25%. Sequenced material: stem cell memory CD4+ T cells from blood. Receptors were obtained from a woman aged 30 to 39 in good health. CDR3s include the opening cysteine and the closing phenylalanine or tryptophan. A D gene is named only where the DNA matches it firmly. Size tells how often a clone was seen (once, few, many) or the class of an expanded clone, and some rows leave it out.

J: TRBJ2-2
V: TRBV19
D: TRBD2
size: NA
CDR3: CASSIGGDTGELFF
DNA: TGTGCCAGTAGTATTGGGGGGGACACCGGGGAGCTGTTTTTT

J: TRBJ2-1
V: TRBV28
D: TRBD2
size: few
CDR3: CASSSSGSQNYNEQFF
DNA: TGTGCCAGCAGTTCAAGCGGGAGTCAGAACTACAATGAGCAGTTCTTC

J: TRBJ1-2
V: TRBV4-1
D: NA
size: NA
CDR3: CASSPSRGRATKPTTNYGYTF
DNA: TGCGCCAGCAGCCCGTCCCGGGGTCGGGCGACGAAGCCCACGACTAACTATGGCTACACCTTC

J: TRBJ2-7
V: TRBV14
D: TRBD2
size: NA
CDR3: CASSPGTGLGSYEQYF
DNA: TGTGCCAGCTCCCCGGGGACGGGACTAGGCTCCTACGAGCAGTACTTC

J: TRBJ2-2
V: TRBV5-6
D: NA
size: few
CDR3: CASSRVDRDTGELFF
DNA: TGTGCCAGCAGCCGGGTCGACAGAGACACCGGGGAGCTGTTTTTT

J: TRBJ2-5
V: TRBV28
D: NA
size: few
CDR3: CASSRGLAVDQETQYF
DNA: TGTGCCAGCTCTCGGGGGCTAGCGGTTGACCAAGAGACCCAGTACTTC

J: TRBJ2-1
V: TRBV7-9
D: NA
size: few
CDR3: CASSLGGGRDYNEQFF
DNA: TGTGCCAGCAGCTTAGGGGGAGGCCGGGACTACAATGAGCAGTTCTTC

J: TRBJ2-3
V: TRBV2
D: TRBD1
size: NA
CDR3: CASRGQGVPDTQYF
DNA: TGTGCCAGCAGGGGACAGGGGGTCCCAGATACGCAGTATTTT

J: TRBJ2-1
V: TRBV19
D: NA
size: NA
CDR3: CASSIWTLSSYNEQFF
DNA: TGTGCCAGTAGTATTTGGACTTTGAGCTCCTACAATGAGCAGTTCTTC

J: TRBJ2-1
V: TRBV5-4
D: TRBD2
size: NA
CDR3: CASSSELAGGYNEQFF
DNA: TGTGCCAGCAGCTCGGAACTAGCGGGAGGGTACAATGAGCAGTTCTTC

J: TRBJ2-1
V: TRBV2
D: TRBD2
size: few
CDR3: CASSEGGRNNEQFF
DNA: TGTGCCAGCAGTGAGGGGGGGAGGAACAATGAGCAGTTCTTC

J: TRBJ1-2
V: TRBV28
D: NA
size: few
CDR3: CASSIPTAHYGYTF
DNA: TGTGCCAGCAGTATCCCGACAGCCCACTATGGCTACACCTTC

J: TRBJ2-2
V: TRBV28
D: TRBD2
size: NA
CDR3: CASSSHSGSARRELFF
DNA: TGTGCCAGCAGTTCTCATAGCGGGAGTGCTCGCCGGGAGCTGTTTTTT